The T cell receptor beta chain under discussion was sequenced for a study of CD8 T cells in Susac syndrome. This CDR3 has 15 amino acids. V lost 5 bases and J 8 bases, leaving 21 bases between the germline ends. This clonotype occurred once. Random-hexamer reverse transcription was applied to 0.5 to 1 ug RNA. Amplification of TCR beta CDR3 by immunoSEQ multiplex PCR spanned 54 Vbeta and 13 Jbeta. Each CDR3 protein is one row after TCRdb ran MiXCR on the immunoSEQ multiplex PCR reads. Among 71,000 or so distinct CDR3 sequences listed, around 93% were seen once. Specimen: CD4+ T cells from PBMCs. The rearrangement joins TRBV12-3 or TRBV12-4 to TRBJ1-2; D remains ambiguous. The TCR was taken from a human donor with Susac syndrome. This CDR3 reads CASSQWADSSGGYTF. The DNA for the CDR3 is TGTGCCAGCAGTCAATGGGCCGATTCATCCGGAGGCTACACCTTC.